A single sample gave rise to the 7 T cell receptor beta chains below, sequenced in a study of human T cells and chemical hapten exposure (dated by TCRdb to the early 2020s). Library method: RACE. Data came from a NextSeq 500. The public sequencing data were trimmed at Q25 with fastp and processed into clonotypes with MiXCR by TCRdb, which kept only in-frame beta chains. Here each entry gathers all rows of one CDR3 protein and keeps the most common genes and DNA. Recorded for this sample are 65,000 to 100,000 distinct CDR3 sequences; around 7% of them occurred a single time. Together, the top ten hold 1.3% of the sample. The meaning of the sample's time point label: patch test 2, 6 weeks after DPC sensitization. What this sample's treatment or condition label stands for: therapeutic diphenylcyclopropenone sensitization with weekly scalp DPC. The sequenced sample was whole blood, obtained in connection with sensitization to the hapten diphenylcyclopropenone (DPC). These receptors were taken from a woman under 40 with alopecia areata. Some clones in this sample may be carry-over from other donors' samples.

This clonotype was seen repeatedly, ten times or more. The chain couples TRBV29-1 to TRBJ1-2; D is perhaps TRBD1 (6 bases). Germline V gene data show CDR1 as SQVTM and CDR2 as ANQGSEA. CDR3 length: 11 residues. V was trimmed by 2 bases and J by 10 bases, leaving 11 bases between them. CDR3 loop: CSVEYGQNYTF. The CDR3 nucleotides read TGCAGCGTTGAATACGGACAGAACTACACCTTC. Full variable domain (rest looked up from reference TRBV29-1 and TRBJ1-2): SAVISQKPSRDICQRGTSLTIQCQVDSQVTMMFWYRQQPGQSLTLIATANQGSEATYESGFVIDKFPISRPNLTFSTLTVSNMSPEDSSIYLCSVEYGQNYTFGSGTRLTVV.

This clonotype was recorded many times. The chain links TRBV5-1 to TRBJ2-3, with D perhaps matching TRBD2 (5 bases). The V end was cut by 4 bases, the J end by 6 bases, with 15 bases between. Germline V CDR1 and CDR2: SGHRS, YFSETQ. This CDR3 has 14 amino acids. DNA for the CDR3: TGCGCCAGCAGCCCCGTGGCCCCGGGGGATACGCAGTATTTT. Its translation: CASSPVAPGDTQYF.

The sample holds many counts of this clonotype. This chain uses TRBV5-1 with TRBJ2-7, with TRBD1 identical over 9 bases. The CDR3 contains 14 residues. Trimming at V came to 4 bases and at J to 6 bases, leaving 8 bases not matched to a gene. The germline V gene has CDR1 SGHRS and CDR2 YFSETQ. The CDR3 bases are TGCGCCAGCAGCCATCCGGGACAGGGACCCGAGCAGTACTTC. It encodes CASSHPGQGPEQYF.

This clonotype was seen ten or more times. The chain carries TRBV2 and TRBJ1-1; D remains unclear. Per germline, CDR1 SNHLY and CDR2 FYNNEI. The CDR3 length is 10 residues. V lost 8 bases to trimming and J lost 7 bases, with 8 bases between them. CDR3 sequence (DNA): TGTGCCAGCCTGATTGTTGAAGCTTTCTTT. Amino acids: CASLIVEAFF.

V and J are TRBV20-1 and TRBJ1-2, with 7 bases matching TRBD1. Trimming removed 0 bases from V and 4 bases from J; junction bases left unmatched: 8. The V gene's germline CDR1 is DFQATT and CDR2 SNEGSKA (reference sequence). This CDR3 has 15 amino acids. The CDR3 sequence is CSARDLRDSFYGYTF. The CDR3 DNA sequence: TGCAGTGCTAGAGATCTACGGGACAGCTTCTATGGCTACACCTTC.

The gene calls are TRBV7-9 and TRBJ2-1; tentative D call: TRBD2 (7 bases). The V and J ends lost 4 bases and 2 bases respectively, with 12 bases between them. The CDR3 covers 15 residues. Germline V lookup: CDR1 SEHNR, CDR2 FQNEAQ (reference sequence). The CDR3 protein is CASSSGGPPYNEQFF. The CDR3 DNA is TGTGCCAGCAGCTCCGGGGGGCCCCCCTACAATGAGCAGTTCTTC.

Details on this clonotype: A much more abundant neighbour one base away suggests this may be a read error. The chain recombines TRBV29-1 with TRBJ2-5, with 11 nucleotides matching TRBD2. The CDR3 spans 16 residues. Germline V gives CDR1 SQVTM, CDR2 ANQGSEA. After removal of 5 bases from V and 2 bases from J, the junction contained 10 bases not matched to a gene. This CDR3 is CSVRRFLAGGQETQYF. As DNA, the CDR3 is TGCAGCGTTCGAAGATTCCTAGCGGGGGGTCAAGAGACCCAGTACTTC.